This T cell receptor beta chain was captured by sequencing in a study of T cell repertoires in cytomegalovirus infection. This clonotype has only a few counts. Germline V gene lookup returns CDR1 LGHNT and CDR2 FRNRAP. Trimming left V 1 base short and J 0 bases short, with 13 bases between. This CDR3 comprises 17 residues. TCRdb reanalysed the reads using MiXCR and keeps one entry per CDR3 protein. The sample has fewer than 350,000 distinct CDR3 sequences, over 7.5% seen once. This sequence joins TRBV12-5 and TRBJ2-1; possibly TRBD2 for D (5 bases). The specimen was PBMCs. The origin of this receptor is a human donor in good health (CMV status not recorded). Some clones in this sample may be carry-over from other donors' samples. The CDR3 sequence is CASGLGRGGGSYNEQFF. Here the CDR3 DNA reads TGTGCTAGTGGTTTGGGCCGGGGTGGAGGCTCCTACAATGAGCAGTTCTTC.